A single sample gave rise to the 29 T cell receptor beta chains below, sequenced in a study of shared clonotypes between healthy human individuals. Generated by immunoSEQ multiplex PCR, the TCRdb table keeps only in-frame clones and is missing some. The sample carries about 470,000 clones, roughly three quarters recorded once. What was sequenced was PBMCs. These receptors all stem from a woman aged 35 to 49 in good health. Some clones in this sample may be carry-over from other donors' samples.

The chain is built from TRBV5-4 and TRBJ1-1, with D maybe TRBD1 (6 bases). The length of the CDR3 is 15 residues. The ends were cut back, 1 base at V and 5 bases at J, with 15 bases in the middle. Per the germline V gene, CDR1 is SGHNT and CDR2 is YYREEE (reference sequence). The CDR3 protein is CASSLLFGGGTEAFF. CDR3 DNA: TGTGCCAGCAGCTTGTTGTTTGGGGGCGGGACTGAAGCTTTCTTT.

The CDR3 loop reads CASSITGVGETQYF. The CDR3 DNA reads as TGTGCCAGTAGTATAACAGGGGTCGGAGAGACCCAGTACTTC. The chain has TRBV19 and TRBJ2-5; 7 bases agree with TRBD1. After removal of 2 bases from V and 4 bases from J, the junction contained 4 bases not matched to a gene. The CDR3 has 14 amino acids. Germline V CDR1 and CDR2: LNHDA, SQIVND (reference sequence). Filled out from reference TRBV19 and TRBJ2-5, the complete variable domain reads DGGITQSPKYLFRKEGQNVTLSCEQNLNHDAMYWYRQDPGQGLRLIYYSQIVNDFQKGDIAEGYSVSREKKESFPLTVTSAQKNPTAFYLCASSITGVGETQYFGPGTRLLVL.

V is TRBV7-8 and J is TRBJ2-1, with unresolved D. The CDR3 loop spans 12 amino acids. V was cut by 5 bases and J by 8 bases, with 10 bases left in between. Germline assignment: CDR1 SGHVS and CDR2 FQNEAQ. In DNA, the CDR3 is TGTGCCAGCAGCCGGAGTATGCATGAGCAGTTCTTC. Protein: CASSRSMHEQFF.

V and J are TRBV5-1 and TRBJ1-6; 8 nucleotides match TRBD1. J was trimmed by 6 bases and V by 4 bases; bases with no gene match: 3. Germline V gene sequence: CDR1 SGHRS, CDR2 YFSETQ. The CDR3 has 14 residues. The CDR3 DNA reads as TGCGCCAGCAGCCCCGGACAGGGTAATTCACCCCTCCACTTT. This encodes CASSPGQGNSPLHF.

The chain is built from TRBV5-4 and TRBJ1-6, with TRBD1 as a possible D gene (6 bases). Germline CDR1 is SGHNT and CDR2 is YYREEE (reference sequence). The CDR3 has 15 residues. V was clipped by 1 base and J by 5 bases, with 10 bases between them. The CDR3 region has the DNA TGTGCCAGCAGCTTGCGGACAGTTAATAATTCACCCCTCCACTTT. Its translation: CASSLRTVNNSPLHF.

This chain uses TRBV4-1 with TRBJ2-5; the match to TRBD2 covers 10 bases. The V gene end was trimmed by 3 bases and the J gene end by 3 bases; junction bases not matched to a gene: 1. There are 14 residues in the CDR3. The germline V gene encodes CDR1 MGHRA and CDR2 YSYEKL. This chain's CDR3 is CASSQGLAKETQYF. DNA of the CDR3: TGCGCCAGCAGCCAGGGACTAGCGAAAGAGACCCAGTACTTC.

CDR3 DNA: TGTGCCAGCAGTTTACGGAGTGGTGTGGCCTGGACTAGCGGGAGATCGGTGAATGAGCAGTTCTTC. It codes for CASSLRSGVAWTSGRSVNEQFF. The chain employs TRBV28 and TRBJ2-1; 13 bases fit TRBD2. V was pared by 2 bases and J by 7 bases, with 23 bases of the junction left unmatched. CDR1 is MDHEN, CDR2 SYDVKM, per germline. This CDR3 region has 22 residues. Full variable domain (rest looked up from reference TRBV28 and TRBJ2-1): DVKVTQSSRYLVKRTGEKVFLECVQDMDHENMFWYRQDPGLGLRLIYFSYDVKMKEKGDIPEGYSVSREKKERFSLILESASTNQTSMYLCASSLRSGVAWTSGRSVNEQFFGPGTRLTVL.

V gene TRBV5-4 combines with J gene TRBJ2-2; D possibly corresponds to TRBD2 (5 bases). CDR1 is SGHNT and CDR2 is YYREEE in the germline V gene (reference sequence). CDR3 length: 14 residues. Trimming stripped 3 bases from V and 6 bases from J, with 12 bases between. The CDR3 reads CASSYTSSPGELFF. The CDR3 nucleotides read TGTGCCAGCAGCTATACTAGTTCCCCCGGGGAGCTGTTTTTT.

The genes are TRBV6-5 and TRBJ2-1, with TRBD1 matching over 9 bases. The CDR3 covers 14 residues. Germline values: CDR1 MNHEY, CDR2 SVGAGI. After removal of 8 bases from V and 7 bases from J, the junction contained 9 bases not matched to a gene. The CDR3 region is CASPRWDRDNEQFF. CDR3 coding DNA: TGTGCCAGCCCCCGGTGGGACAGGGATAATGAGCAGTTCTTC.

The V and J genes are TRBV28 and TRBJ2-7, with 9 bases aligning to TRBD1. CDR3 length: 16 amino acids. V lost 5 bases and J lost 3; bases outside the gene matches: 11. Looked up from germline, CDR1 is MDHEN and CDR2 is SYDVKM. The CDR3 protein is CASSTLLDRGNYEQYF. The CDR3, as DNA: TGTGCCAGCAGTACCCTCCTTGACAGGGGGAACTACGAGCAGTACTTC.

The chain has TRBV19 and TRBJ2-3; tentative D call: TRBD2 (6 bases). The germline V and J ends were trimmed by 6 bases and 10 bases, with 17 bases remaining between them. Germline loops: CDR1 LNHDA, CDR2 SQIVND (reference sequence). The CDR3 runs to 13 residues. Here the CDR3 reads CASSLTGEPAQYF. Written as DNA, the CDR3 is TGTGCCAGTAGCTTGACGGGGGAGCCAGCGCAGTATTTT.

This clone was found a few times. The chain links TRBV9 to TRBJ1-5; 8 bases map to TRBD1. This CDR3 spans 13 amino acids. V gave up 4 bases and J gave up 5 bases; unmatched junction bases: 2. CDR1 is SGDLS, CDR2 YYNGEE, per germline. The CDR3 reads CASSRQGHQPQHF. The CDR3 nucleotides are TGTGCCAGCAGCAGACAGGGGCATCAGCCCCAGCATTTT.

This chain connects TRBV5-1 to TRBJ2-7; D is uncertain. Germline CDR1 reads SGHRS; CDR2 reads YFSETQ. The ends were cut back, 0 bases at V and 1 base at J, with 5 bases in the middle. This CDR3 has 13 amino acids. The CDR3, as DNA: TGCGCCAGCAGCTTGGGTATGTCCTACGAGCAGTACTTC. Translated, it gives CASSLGMSYEQYF.

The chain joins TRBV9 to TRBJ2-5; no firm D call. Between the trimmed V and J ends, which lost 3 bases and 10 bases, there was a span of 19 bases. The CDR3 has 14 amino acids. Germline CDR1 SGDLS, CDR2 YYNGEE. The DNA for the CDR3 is TGTGCCAGCAGCGCAACCAGCCTACCAAAGGACCAGTACTTC. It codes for CASSATSLPKDQYF.

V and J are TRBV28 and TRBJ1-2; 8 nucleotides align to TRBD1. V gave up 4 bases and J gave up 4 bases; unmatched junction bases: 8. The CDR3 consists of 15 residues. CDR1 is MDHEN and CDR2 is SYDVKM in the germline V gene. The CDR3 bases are TGTGCCAGCAGTTCCCTAGGACAGGGAGTCTATGGCTACACCTTC. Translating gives CASSSLGQGVYGYTF.

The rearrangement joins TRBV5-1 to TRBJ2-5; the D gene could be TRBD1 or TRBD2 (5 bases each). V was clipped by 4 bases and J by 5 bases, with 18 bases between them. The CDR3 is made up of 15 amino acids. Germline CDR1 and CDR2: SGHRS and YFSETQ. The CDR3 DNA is TGCGCCAGCAGCCCGTGGCCCCGAGGGGATGAGACCCAGTACTTC. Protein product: CASSPWPRGDETQYF.

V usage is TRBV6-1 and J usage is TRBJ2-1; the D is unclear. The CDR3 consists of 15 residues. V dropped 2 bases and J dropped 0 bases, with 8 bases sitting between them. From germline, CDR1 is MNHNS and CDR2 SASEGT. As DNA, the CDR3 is TGTGCCAGCAGTGAACACTCGAGCTCCTACAATGAGCAGTTCTTC. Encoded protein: CASSEHSSSYNEQFF.

The CDR3 loop reads CASSIGGNRKVFF. The CDR3, as DNA: TGTGCCAGTAGTATAGGGGGCAACCGGAAGGTGTTTTTT. The chain is built from TRBV19 and TRBJ1-4; D perhaps matches TRBD1 (5 bases). The germline V gene encodes CDR1 LNHDA and CDR2 SQIVND (reference sequence). The CDR3 totals 13 residues. V dropped 1 base and J dropped 15 bases, with 15 bases sitting between them.

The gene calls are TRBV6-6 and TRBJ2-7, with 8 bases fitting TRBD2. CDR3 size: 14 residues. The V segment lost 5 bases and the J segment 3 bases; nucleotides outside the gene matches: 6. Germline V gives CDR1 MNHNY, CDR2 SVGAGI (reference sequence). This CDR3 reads CASSTAGAHYEQYF. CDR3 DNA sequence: TGTGCCAGCAGTACAGCGGGAGCCCACTACGAGCAGTACTTC.

In DNA form, the CDR3 reads TGCAGCGTTGAAGGGGGGACAGGGGATGGCTACACCTTC. Amino acids: CSVEGGTGDGYTF. J is TRBJ1-2 and V is TRBV29-1, with 10 bases that match TRBD1. Germline trimming cut 1 base from V and 6 bases from J; bases unmatched to any gene: 2. The length of the CDR3 is 13 residues. Germline-derived CDR1 and CDR2 are SQVTM and ANQGSEA.

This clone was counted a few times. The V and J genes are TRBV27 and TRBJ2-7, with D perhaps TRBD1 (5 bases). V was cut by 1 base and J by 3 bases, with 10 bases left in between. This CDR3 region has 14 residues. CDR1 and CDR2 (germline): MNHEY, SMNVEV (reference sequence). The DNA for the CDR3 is TGTGCCAGCAGTTTATTCCCAGGGTTCTACGAGCAGTACTTC. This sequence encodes CASSLFPGFYEQYF.

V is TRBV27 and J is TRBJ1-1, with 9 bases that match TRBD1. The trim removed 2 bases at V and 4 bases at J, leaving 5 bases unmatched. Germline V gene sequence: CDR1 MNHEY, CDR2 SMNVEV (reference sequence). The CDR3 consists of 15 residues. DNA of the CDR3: TGTGCCAGCAGTTTACCCCCGGGACAGGGCACTGAAGCTTTCTTT. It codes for CASSLPPGQGTEAFF.

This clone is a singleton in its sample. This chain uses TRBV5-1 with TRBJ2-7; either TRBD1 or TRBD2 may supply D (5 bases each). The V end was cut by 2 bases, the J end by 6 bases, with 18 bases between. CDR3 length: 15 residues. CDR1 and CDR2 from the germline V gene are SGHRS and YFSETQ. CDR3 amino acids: CASSFLAGTSTEQYF. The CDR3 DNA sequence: TGCGCCAGCAGCTTTTTGGCAGGGACGTCTACCGAGCAGTACTTC.

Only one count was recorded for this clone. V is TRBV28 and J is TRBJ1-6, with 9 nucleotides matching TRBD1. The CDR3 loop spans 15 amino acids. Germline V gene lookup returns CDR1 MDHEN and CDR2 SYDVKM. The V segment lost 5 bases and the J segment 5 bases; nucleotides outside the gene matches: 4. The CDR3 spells CASSPGDRDNSPLHF. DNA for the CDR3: TGTGCCAGCAGTCCCGGGGACAGGGATAATTCACCCCTCCACTTT.

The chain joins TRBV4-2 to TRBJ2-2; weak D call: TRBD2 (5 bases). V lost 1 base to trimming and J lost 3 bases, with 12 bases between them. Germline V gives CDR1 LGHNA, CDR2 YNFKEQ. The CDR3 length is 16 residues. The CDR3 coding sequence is TGTGCCAGCAGCCAAGCGAGAGGGCCGGACACCGGGGAGCTGTTTTTT. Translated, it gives CASSQARGPDTGELFF.

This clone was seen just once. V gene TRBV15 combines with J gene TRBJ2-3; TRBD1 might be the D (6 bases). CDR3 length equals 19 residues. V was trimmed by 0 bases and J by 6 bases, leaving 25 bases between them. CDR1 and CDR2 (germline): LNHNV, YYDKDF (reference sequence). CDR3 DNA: TGTGCCACCAGCAGAGATGGGGTGATGATAGACAGGACTTGGGATACGCAGTATTTT. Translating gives CATSRDGVMIDRTWDTQYF.

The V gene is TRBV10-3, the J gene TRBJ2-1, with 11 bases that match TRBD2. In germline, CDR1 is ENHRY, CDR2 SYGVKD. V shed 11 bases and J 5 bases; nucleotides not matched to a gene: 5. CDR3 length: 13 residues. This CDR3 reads CAAGTSGDNEQFF. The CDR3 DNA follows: TGTGCCGCCGGGACTAGCGGAGACAATGAGCAGTTCTTC.

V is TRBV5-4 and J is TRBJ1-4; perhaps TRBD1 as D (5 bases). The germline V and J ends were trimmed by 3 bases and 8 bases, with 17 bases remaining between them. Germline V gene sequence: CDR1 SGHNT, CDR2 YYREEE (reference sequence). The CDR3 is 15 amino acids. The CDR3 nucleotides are TGTGCCAGCAGCTGGGGGGGTAAGGGAGAAGAAAAACTGTTTTTT. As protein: CASSWGGKGEEKLFF.

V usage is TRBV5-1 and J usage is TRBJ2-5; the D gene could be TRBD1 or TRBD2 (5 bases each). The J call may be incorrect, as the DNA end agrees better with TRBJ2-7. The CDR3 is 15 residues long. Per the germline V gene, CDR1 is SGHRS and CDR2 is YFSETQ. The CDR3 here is CASSLNAGSPYEQYF. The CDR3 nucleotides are TGCGCCAGCAGCTTGAATGCAGGGAGTCCCTACGAGCAGTACTTC.